The 23 T cell receptor beta chains reported below all come from one sample, sequenced in a study of metastatic and nonmetastatic thyroid tumors. TCRdb re-called the PCR reads via MiXCR. Counted here are 100,000 or so clones, approximately 15% occurring once; the ten biggest clones make up roughly 3.6%. Every patient was untreated before thyroid surgery. The source material was blood. The receptors derive from a female donor with papillary thyroid cancer or a benign thyroid nodule (not recorded which). Some clones in this sample may be carry-over from other donors' samples.

The J gene is TRBJ1-1, the V gene TRBV20-1; D is undetermined. Germline values: CDR1 DFQATT, CDR2 SNEGSKA (reference sequence). V lost 1 base and J 2 bases, leaving 8 bases between the germline ends. CDR3 size: 13 residues. This chain's CDR3 is CSARASGNTEAFF. The CDR3 coding sequence is TGCAGTGCTAGAGCCAGCGGTAACACTGAAGCTTTCTTT.

Points on this clone: The identical CDR3 is also encoded by other nucleotide sequences in the sample. This chain uses TRBV3-1 with TRBJ2-2; perhaps TRBD1 as D (6 bases). The CDR3 consists of 16 residues. V was cut by 4 bases and J by 4 bases, with 16 bases left in between. Germline V gene lookup returns CDR1 LGHDT and CDR2 YNNKEL (reference sequence). The DNA of the CDR3 is TGTGCCAGCAGCCGCCGTGACAGGCCTTCCACCGGGGAGCTGTTTTTT. Its translation is CASSRRDRPSTGELFF.

As for this clone: A read error may explain this, as a much larger clone is one base away. The genes are TRBV5-6 and TRBJ1-2; TRBD1 might be the D (6 bases). This CDR3 contains 12 residues. V dropped 7 bases and J dropped 7 bases, with 14 bases sitting between them. CDR1 is SGHDT, CDR2 YYEEEE, per germline. As DNA, the CDR3 is TGTGCCAGCGGCGAACAGGGCTCTGGCTACACCTTC. Translating gives CASGEQGSGYTF.

This clone occurred many times. The V gene is TRBV12-3 or TRBV12-4, the J gene TRBJ2-7, with 7 bases matching TRBD1. With 5 bases clipped from V and 11 bases from J, the junction kept 9 bases outside the gene matches. CDR3 length equals 12 residues. Written as DNA, the CDR3 is TGTGCCAGCAGTCCCTCCGGACAGGCGGAGTACTTC. It specifies CASSPSGQAEYF.

This clone has a count of ten or more. The chain carries TRBV30 and TRBJ2-7; 7 bases map to TRBD1. V lost 6 bases and J lost 6; bases outside the gene matches: 5. This CDR3 is 11 amino acids long. The germline gives CDR1 GTSNPN, CDR2 SVGIG (reference sequence). CDR3 in amino acids: CACHTGVEQYF. The CDR3 DNA is TGTGCCTGCCATACAGGGGTCGAGCAGTACTTC. Together with reference TRBV30 and TRBJ2-7, the CDR3 gives the full variable domain: SQTIHQWPATLVQPVGSPLSLECTVEGTSNPNLYWYRQAAGRGLQLLFYSVGIGQISSEVPQNLSASRPQDRQFILSSKKLLLSDSGFYLCACHTGVEQYFGPGTRLTVT.

This clone was counted ten times or more. This chain connects TRBV12-3 or TRBV12-4 to TRBJ1-1; 12 positions agree with TRBD1. V lost 4 bases and J lost 1; bases outside the gene matches: 4. The CDR3 runs 16 residues. The CDR3 reads CASSSGTGGANTEAFF. The DNA of the CDR3 is TGTGCCAGCAGTTCCGGGACAGGGGGCGCGAACACTGAAGCTTTCTTT.

This clone was seen many times. J is TRBJ1-1 and V is TRBV11-2; D is possibly TRBD1 (5 bases). This CDR3 is built from 17 residues. CDR1 is SGHAT, CDR2 FQNNGV, per germline. Trimming pared 2 bases from V and 8 bases from J, leaving 24 bases between. CDR3 amino acids: CASSLKEVGVSANEAFF. In DNA form, the CDR3 reads TGTGCCAGCAGCTTAAAGGAAGTAGGGGTTTCGGCAAACGAAGCTTTCTTT.

This clone was recorded many times. A junction boundary mismatches the germline segment, possibly from a read error. The V gene is TRBV6-1, the J gene TRBJ1-2; D not resolved. CDR3 length equals 13 residues. CDR1 MNHNS and CDR2 SASEGT come from the germline V gene. CDR3 region: CASSEVGNYGYTF. The CDR3, as DNA: TGTGCCAGCAGCGAAGTTGGCAACTATGGCTACACCTTC.

This clone was found many times. J is TRBJ1-3 and V is TRBV6-1; D gene uncertain. The CDR3 consists of 14 residues. Trimming pared 8 bases from V and 0 bases from J, leaving 11 bases between. CDR1 MNHNS and CDR2 SASEGT come from the germline V gene. For the CDR3, the DNA is TGTGCCAGCGTCTCTTTTCTCTCTGGAAACACCATATATTTT. Translating gives CASVSFLSGNTIYF.

In its sample, this clone was seen many times. The rearrangement joins TRBV11-2 to TRBJ2-7, with 8 bases aligning to TRBD1. The junction had 12 bases not matched to a gene; V was cut back by 2 bases and J by 6 bases. Germline CDR1 SGHAT, CDR2 FQNNGV. The CDR3 covers 16 residues. The CDR3, as DNA: TGTGCCAGCAGCTTAAGAGGGGGACAGGTGCCTCCCGAGCAGTACTTC. Translated, it gives CASSLRGGQVPPEQYF.

Turning to this clone: A much more abundant neighbour one base away suggests this may be a read error. This chain joins TRBV7-6 and TRBJ1-1; perhaps TRBD1 as D (6 bases). This CDR3 has 16 amino acids. From germline, CDR1 is SGHVS and CDR2 FNYEAQ. The CDR3 DNA follows: TGTGCCAGCATCTTAGCCGTTGCCAGGGGTAACACTGAAGCTTTCTTT. Translating gives CASILAVARGNTEAFF.

At least ten counts were recorded for this clone. V is TRBV6-4 and J is TRBJ2-2; no clear D gene. The germline V gene encodes CDR1 MRHNA and CDR2 SNTAGT. Trimming cost V 0 bases and J 0 bases, with 8 bases left between them. CDR3 size: 16 residues. The CDR3 bases are TGTGCCAGCAGTGACTCTATATCCCCGAACACCGGGGAGCTGTTTTTT. It translates to CASSDSISPNTGELFF.

As concerns this clone: A read error may explain this, as a much larger clone is one base away. The chain recombines TRBV11-2 with TRBJ1-1; D call uncertain. The germline V gene encodes CDR1 SGHAT and CDR2 FQNNGV. CDR3 size: 14 residues. V lost 3 bases, J lost 5 bases, and 13 bases lay in between. CDR3 amino acids: CASSFSVRVTEAFF. In nucleotides, the CDR3 is TGTGCCAGCAGCTTCTCGGTTCGGGTTACTGAAGCTTTCTTT.

This clone has at least ten counts. One end of the junction fails to match germline, which may point to a read error. This specimen includes other DNA sequences encoding the same CDR3. J is TRBJ1-5 and V is TRBV11-2; 7 positions agree with TRBD1. Germline V gene lookup returns CDR1 SGHAT and CDR2 FQNNGV. CDR3 length: 15 amino acids. CDR3 sequence reads: CVSSLSTGSNQPQHF. CDR3 coding DNA: TGTGTCAGCAGCTTATCGACAGGGAGCAATCAGCCCCAGCATTTT.

This clone was seen many times. This rearrangement joins TRBV5-1 to TRBJ1-1; perhaps TRBD1 as D (6 bases). With 4 bases removed from V and 2 bases from J, the gap between germline ends came to 12 bases. There are 14 residues in the CDR3. Germline V lookup: CDR1 SGHRS, CDR2 YFSETQ. The CDR3 sequence: CASSTGTANTEAFF. The CDR3 DNA sequence: TGCGCCAGCAGCACAGGGACGGCCAACACTGAAGCTTTCTTT.

Points on this clone: A much larger clone lies one base from this, so it may be a read error. Additional DNA sequences in this sample encode the identical CDR3. The V gene is TRBV5-1, the J gene TRBJ1-4; no reliable D call. Trimming removed 5 bases at V and 0 bases at J, with 14 bases between. The CDR3 contains 16 residues. Per the germline V gene, CDR1 is SGHRS and CDR2 is YFSETQ. CDR3 DNA: TGCGCCAGCAGGTCCGGTACAGACGCAACTAATGAAAAACTGTTTTTT. This sequence encodes CASRSGTDATNEKLFF. The full variable domain, in which reference TRBV5-1 and TRBJ1-4 provide the parts outside the CDR3, is KAGVTQTPRYLIKTRGQQVTLSCSPISGHRSVSWYQQTPGQGLQFLFEYFSETQRNKGNFPGRFSGRQFSNSRSEMNVSTLELGDSALYLCASRSGTDATNEKLFFGSGTQLSVL.

As to this clone: This same CDR3 is encoded by further DNA sequences in the sample. V and J are TRBV11-3 and TRBJ2-1; perhaps TRBD2 as D (7 bases). Between the trimmed V and J ends, which lost 1 base and 6 bases, there was a span of 10 bases. Germline CDR1 SGHNT, CDR2 YENEEA. The CDR3 consists of 14 residues. The CDR3 loop reads CASSLGGGVNEQFF. The CDR3 DNA follows: TGTGCCAGCAGCTTAGGCGGGGGCGTCAATGAGCAGTTCTTC.

Many counts were recorded for this clone. An end of the junction differs from the germline gene, which may be a read error. The CDR3 sequence: CASSLEGGGYEQHF. The CDR3 DNA reads as TGTGCCAGCAGCTTAGAGGGGGGAGGCTACGAGCAGCACTTC. V is TRBV7-9 and J is TRBJ2-7; tentatively, D is TRBD1 or TRBD2 (6 bases each). Germline V lookup: CDR1 SEHNR, CDR2 FQNEAQ (reference sequence). The CDR3 length is 14 residues.

This clone was recorded once. At one of its ends the junction is not consistent with the germline gene, which may arise from a read error. Additional DNA sequences in this sample encode the identical CDR3. CDR3 amino acids: CASSLSLRGQRPQQYF. DNA of the CDR3: TGCGCCAGCAGCTTATCGCTGAGGGGACAGAGACCCCAGCAGTACTTC. The V gene is TRBV7-8, the J gene TRBJ2-7, with 7 bases aligning to TRBD1. CDR3 length: 16 amino acids. In germline, CDR1 is SGHVS, CDR2 FQNEAQ.

As to this clone: This may stem from a read error, because a much larger clone lies one nucleotide away. In the same sample, other DNA sequences code for this CDR3. V and J are TRBV5-1 and TRBJ2-5; 8 positions match TRBD2. The CDR3 covers 16 residues. Looked up from germline, CDR1 is SGHRS and CDR2 is YFSETQ. DNA for the CDR3: TGCGCCAGTAGCTTCGGGGGGGCCCCTTACCAAGAGACCCAGTACTTC. Its translation is CASSFGGAPYQETQYF. Full variable domain (missing parts from reference TRBV5-1 and TRBJ2-5): KAGVTQTPRYLIKTRGQQVTLSCSPISGHRSVSWYQQTPGQGLQFLFEYFSETQRNKGNFPGRFSGRQFSNSRSEMNVSTLELGDSALYLCASSFGGAPYQETQYFGPGTRLLVL.

This clone was recorded at least ten times. This chain links TRBV9 with TRBJ2-5; D is possibly TRBD1 or TRBD2 (5 bases each). Trimming left V 4 bases short and J 1 base short, with 14 bases between. The V gene's germline CDR1 is SGDLS and CDR2 YYNGEE. The CDR3 spans 15 residues. CDR3 bases: TGTGCCAGCAGCCTTCAGGCCGGGGCCCAAGAGACCCAGTACTTC. This gives the protein CASSLQAGAQETQYF.

There are a few counts of this clone. Other DNA sequences in the same sample also yield this CDR3. This sequence joins TRBV20-1 and TRBJ2-1; unclear D gene. Trimming removed 6 bases at V and 0 bases at J, with 18 bases between. Germline CDR1 is DFQATT and CDR2 is SNEGSKA (reference sequence). The CDR3 is made up of 16 amino acids. CDR3 loop: CSAARWEPNSYNEQFF. DNA for the CDR3: TGCAGTGCCGCTAGGTGGGAACCTAACTCCTACAATGAGCAGTTCTTC.

The rearrangement links TRBV19 to TRBJ2-7; D is unresolved. Deletions cut 0 bases from V and 4 bases from J, with 7 bases between. The germline V gene has CDR1 LNHDA and CDR2 SQIVND (reference sequence). The CDR3 has 13 residues. The CDR3 here is CASSIDGGYEQYF. CDR3 coding DNA: TGTGCCAGTAGTATAGATGGTGGATACGAGCAGTACTTC.